The T cell receptor beta chain under discussion was sequenced for a study of breast tumors, draining lymph nodes, adjacent tissues. Study findings and constraints: Data only fit, rather than demonstrated, lymph node origin of most tumor T cells. Compared with basal-like, luminal-like tumors shared significantly more repertoire with nontumor tissue.

Breast cancer patients provided tissue from their axillary draining lymph nodes. In TCRdb, the multiplex PCR reads were re-called with MiXCR into one record per CDR3 protein. The sample lists about 130,000 distinct CDR3 sequences, 21% occurring once. This clonotype was counted at least ten times. Its target is not known. CDR1 is KGHDR, CDR2 SFDVKD, per germline. The CDR3 consists of 14 residues. J lost 7 bases, V lost 4 bases, and 5 bases had no gene match. The V and J genes are TRBV24-1 and TRBJ2-3; TRBD2 agrees at 9 bases. What was sequenced was axillary lymph node tissue. This sequence was found in a female donor with breast cancer. Some clones in this sample may be carry-over from other donors' samples. The CDR3: CATSDTTSGNTQYF. CDR3 bases: TGTGCCACCAGTGACACGACTAGCGGAAATACGCAGTATTTT.